This is a list of T cell receptor beta chains from one sample in a study of CD4 and CD8 cells across lung adenocarcinoma regions. From the PCR reads, TCRdb called clonotypes with MiXCR, one entry per CDR3 protein. The repertoire holds about 11,000 distinct CDR3 sequences, with around 63% as singletons. The specimen was CD8+ T cells from the margin of a lung tumor. Receptors were obtained from a male donor with lung adenocarcinoma. The CD4 and CD8 labels of this study may be unreliable. Each CDR3 is given with its conserved first and last residue. D genes are given only for firm matches. Clone size, where shown, is once, few, many, or a class for clones that have expanded.

v_call	j_call	d_call	clone_size	cdr3_nt	cdr3_aa
TRBV9	TRBJ2-1	TRBD2	.	TGTGCCAGCAGCGCGACTAGCGGTACCTCCTACAATGAGCAGTTCTTC	CASSATSGTSYNEQFF
TRBV9	TRBJ2-2	TRBD2	.	TGTGCCAGCAGCGTCACCAGCGGGGGGGCATGGACCGGGGAGCTGTTTTTT	CASSVTSGGAWTGELFF
TRBV7-3	TRBJ2-3	.	.	TGTGCCAGCAGCCAAGGACAGCCCACAGATACGCAGTATTTT	CASSQGQPTDTQYF
TRBV11-2	TRBJ2-1	TRBD2	medium-sized	TGTGCCAGCAGCCCCCCCCTAGCGGGAGTTCGGAATGAGCAGTTCTTC	CASSPPLAGVRNEQFF
TRBV14	TRBJ2-5	.	.	TGTGCCGGCAGCCGGGGACGGGACACAGAGACCCAGTACTTC	CAGSRGRDTETQYF
TRBV27	TRBJ1-5	.	many	TGTGCCAGCAGTTCTGACAGAACAAATAGCAATCAGCCCCAGCATTTT	CASSSDRTNSNQPQHF
TRBV7-2	TRBJ2-2	.	many	TGTGCCAGCAGCACAAGAGTAGGGGGGGAGCTGTTTTTT	CASSTRVGGELFF
TRBV7-8	TRBJ2-1	.	many	TGTGCCAGCAGCTTAGGCAGGACCCCCTCCTACAATGAGCAGTTCTTC	CASSLGRTPSYNEQFF
TRBV30	TRBJ2-7	.	few	TGTGCCTGGAGTGAAGGACGGGTCAGGGGCGAGCAGTACTTC	CAWSEGRVRGEQYF
TRBV6-1	TRBJ2-1	.	few	TGTGCCAGCAGTGAAGCGGGAGGGGGCTCCTACAATGAGCAGTTCTTC	CASSEAGGGSYNEQFF
TRBV6-5	TRBJ2-5	TRBD1	.	TGTGCCAGCAGTTACGGGACAGGGGGAGAGACCCAGTACTTC	CASSYGTGGETQYF
TRBV6-1	TRBJ2-1	TRBD2	.	TGTGCCAGCGATTTAGGACTAGCGGGGGGGCGGACCTACAATGAGCAGTTCTTC	CASDLGLAGGRTYNEQFF
TRBV6-1	TRBJ2-3	.	.	TGTGCCAGCAGTATTGGACAGAGCACAGATACGCAGTATTTT	CASSIGQSTDTQYF
TRBV6-5	TRBJ2-1	.	.	TGTGCCAGCAGTTACGGACGCTACAATGAGCAGTTCTTC	CASSYGRYNEQFF
TRBV6-1	TRBJ2-3	TRBD2	.	TGTGCCAGCAGTGAAATCCGGGGGGGCACAGATACGCAGTATTTT	CASSEIRGGTDTQYF
TRBV6-5	TRBJ2-2	.	.	TGTGCCAGCAGTTACTCGGCCGGGGATGTCGGCACCGGGGAGCTGTTTTTT	CASSYSAGDVGTGELFF
TRBV6-1	TRBJ2-7	TRBD1	.	TGTGCCAGCATGTCGACAGGGGGTCCCTACGAGCAGTACTTC	CASMSTGGPYEQYF
TRBV6-1	TRBJ2-2	TRBD1	.	TGTGCCAGCAGTGAAGTGGTAGGGGGCGGCGGGGAGCTGTTTTTT	CASSEVVGGGGELFF
TRBV6-1	TRBJ2-3	TRBD2	.	TGTGCCAGCCGCGAAGCGGGGACGGGAGTCAAGAACACGCAGTATTTT	CASREAGTGVKNTQYF
TRBV6-5	TRBJ2-1	.	.	TGTGCCAGCAGTTACTCGAGGGTTCTCAATGAGCAGTTCTTC	CASSYSRVLNEQFF
TRBV6-2/TRBV6-3	TRBJ2-3	.	many	TGTGCCAGCAGTTACGGGACAGATACGCAGTATTTT	CASSYGTDTQYF
TRBV12-3/TRBV12-4	TRBJ2-1	TRBD2	.	TGTGCCAGCAGTTCAACGGGGGGACCCTACAATGAGCAGTTCTTC	CASSSTGGPYNEQFF
TRBV6-2/TRBV6-3	TRBJ2-3	.	few	TGTGCCAGTACAAGGTCCGGAGATACGCAGTATTTT	CASTRSGDTQYF
TRBV14	TRBJ2-1	TRBD2	.	TGTGCCAGCAGCCCTTACTCCCTAGCGGGCTCCTACAATGAGCAGTTCTTC	CASSPYSLAGSYNEQFF
TRBV7-2	TRBJ2-1	TRBD1	.	TGTGCCAGCAGCTTAGAGACAGGGGGCGCCTTTGATGAGCAGTTCTTC	CASSLETGGAFDEQFF
TRBV4-1	TRBJ1-5	TRBD1	.	TGCGCCAGCAGCCAAGATGGCAGGGGGCACCGTCAGCCCCAGCATTTT	CASSQDGRGHRQPQHF
TRBV6-1	TRBJ2-3	.	.	TGTGCCAGCGGGGAAGCCGGGACACGGGTTGAGGAGACGCAGTATTTC	CASGEAGTRVEETQYF
TRBV4-1	TRBJ2-5	TRBD2	.	TGCGCCAGCAGCCAAGAAGGACTAGCCCCGGAGACCCAGTACTTC	CASSQEGLAPETQYF
TRBV6-5	TRBJ2-5	TRBD1	.	TGTGCCAGCAGTTCCCCCTCAGGGGGCTTGGAGACCCAGTACTTC	CASSSPSGGLETQYF